This T cell receptor (beta chain) was sequenced for a study of spatial heterogeneity in lung cancer. This clonotype has a handful of counts. Trimming removed 0 bases from V and 3 bases from J; junction bases left unmatched: 5. Germline CDR1 reads MGHRA; CDR2 reads YSYEKL. There are 17 residues in the CDR3. Time point defined: blood at routine non-recurrence follow-up after resection. The study sequenced unsorted whole RNA from tumor, nontumor lung or frozen PBMC. TCRdb analysed the 5' RACE reads with MiXCR anew, one entry per CDR3 protein. The sample holds some 120,000 distinct CDR3 sequences, 12% seen once.

This specimen was PBMCs, taken at follow-up. The chain recombines TRBV4-1 with TRBJ1-3; 10 positions match TRBD1. The origin of this receptor is a male donor with early-stage non-small cell lung cancer. The CDR3 loop reads CASSQETGGAVGNTIYF. The CDR3 DNA reads as TGCGCCAGCAGCCAAGAGACAGGGGGCGCCGTTGGAAACACCATATATTTT.